This T cell receptor beta chain comes out of a study of graft-versus-host responses after intestinal transplantation. The CDR3 is made up of 14 amino acids. Trimming removed 6 bases at V and 3 bases at J, with 12 bases between. In germline, CDR1 is SNHLY, CDR2 FYNNEI. The assay was immunoSEQ multiplex PCR, and TCRdb's table has in-frame clones only and misses some. The data show some 46,000 clones, 85% to 95% seen once. The chain recombines TRBV2 with TRBJ1-5; TRBD1 might be the D (6 bases). This TCR was sampled from a human patient who received an intestinal transplant, so some T cells may come from the graft donor. This sample comprised PBMCs, obtained 750 to 800 days after a first intestinal transplant, on the day of a second. The CDR3 loop reads CASSVGGNNQPQHF. The CDR3 nucleotides are TGTGCCAGCAGCGTGGGGGGCAACAATCAGCCCCAGCATTTT.